These 14 T cell receptor beta chains came from one sample sequenced in a study of control samples from healthy donors and cancer patients. The table came from immunoSEQ multiplex PCR; TCRdb's copy has only in-frame clones and leaves some out. Of 25,000 to 30,000 clones listed, around 90% are singletons. Sequenced sample: formalin-fixed, paraffin-embedded tissue. These receptor sequences come from a female donor with melanoma.

J is TRBJ1-1 and V is TRBV10-3; D is perhaps TRBD1 (6 bases). The CDR3 spans 12 residues. The germline V gene encodes CDR1 ENHRY and CDR2 SYGVKD. CDR3 nucleotide sequence: TGTGCATCCAACAAGGGGGGAACTGAAGCTTTCTTT. Translating gives CASNKGGTEAFF.

J is TRBJ2-3 and V is TRBV2, with no clear D. V was pared by 6 bases and J by 1 base, with 11 bases between. The CDR3 covers 14 residues. Germline V gene data show CDR1 as SNHLY and CDR2 as FYNNEI. CDR3 region: CASRPTLGTDTQYF. The CDR3 DNA sequence: TGTGCCAGCAGACCCACCCTGGGCACAGATACGCAGTATTTT. The full variable domain, with the rest looked up from reference TRBV2 and TRBJ2-3, is EPEVTQTPSHQVTQMGQEVILRCVPISNHLYFYWYRQILGQKVEFLVSFYNNEISEKSEIFDDQFSVERPDGSNFTLKIRSTKLEDSAMYFCASRPTLGTDTQYFGPGTRLTVL.

DNA for the CDR3: TGTGCCAGCAGTGAGGACGGGACATCCTACAATGAGCAGTTCTTC. This codes for CASSEDGTSYNEQFF. The chain combines TRBV25-1 with TRBJ2-1, with a weak D call TRBD1 (6 bases). Trimming left V 3 bases short and J 1 base short, with 10 bases between. CDR1 and CDR2 from the germline V gene are MGHDK and SYGVNS. The CDR3 spans 15 residues.

This clone was observed a single time. The chain couples TRBV3-1 (or the pseudogene TRBV3-2) to TRBJ2-2; no firm D call. Germline-derived CDR1 and CDR2 are LGHDT and YNNKEL (reference sequence). CDR3 length equals 13 residues. Trimming shortened V by 2 bases and J by 6 bases, and 7 bases separated the two germline ends. The CDR3 here is CASSQREAGELFF. In DNA, the CDR3 is TGTGCCAGCAGCCAAAGAGAGGCCGGGGAGCTGTTTTTT.

This chain links TRBV4-1 with TRBJ2-5; 9 nucleotides agree with TRBD1. In germline, CDR1 is MGHRA, CDR2 YSYEKL. This CDR3 region has 15 residues. Germline trimming cut 3 bases from V and 1 base from J; bases unmatched to any gene: 3. DNA of the CDR3: TGCGCCAGCAGCCAGGGGACAGGGAGCCAAGAGACCCAGTACTTC. It specifies CASSQGTGSQETQYF.

The chain uses TRBV19 and TRBJ1-1; D call uncertain. Trimming pared 3 bases from V and 4 bases from J, leaving 15 bases between. The germline CDR1 and CDR2 sequences are LNHDA and SQIVND (reference sequence). The CDR3 length is 15 residues. CDR3 loop: CASSIQVRAGTEAFF. CDR3 in DNA: TGTGCCAGTAGTATCCAAGTCCGAGCGGGCACTGAAGCTTTCTTT.

The gene calls are TRBV19 and TRBJ2-2; 7 nucleotides agree with TRBD1. CDR3 size: 18 residues. Trimming cost V 1 base and J 0 bases; bases outside gene matches: 8. Per germline, CDR1 LNHDA and CDR2 SQIVND (reference sequence). Here the CDR3 reads CASSIVRPGGSNTGELFF. The CDR3 region has the DNA TGTGCCAGTAGTATAGTTCGCCCAGGGGGATCGAACACCGGGGAGCTGTTTTTT.

V is TRBV13 and J is TRBJ2-2; TRBD2 matches at 12 bases. This CDR3 comprises 16 residues. Germline lookup yields CDR1 PRHDT and CDR2 FYEKMQ (reference sequence). The V segment lost 6 bases and the J segment 7 bases; nucleotides outside the gene matches: 9. For the CDR3, the DNA is TGTGCCAGCAGACCTAGCGGGAGGGCCTATGACGGGGAGCTGTTTTTT. Protein sequence: CASRPSGRAYDGELFF.

The CDR3 region has the DNA TGTGCCAGCAGCTTAGAAGCGGTACAAGAGACCCAGTACTTC. Its translation is CASSLEAVQETQYF. The chain links TRBV11-2 to TRBJ2-5; D is possibly TRBD2 (5 bases). V dropped 0 bases and J dropped 2 bases, with 7 bases sitting between them. Germline V gene data show CDR1 as SGHAT and CDR2 as FQNNGV. This CDR3 contains 14 residues.

This chain uses TRBV7-2 with TRBJ1-2; 11 bases are a match to TRBD1. The germline V gene has CDR1 SGHTA and CDR2 FQGNSA. There are 15 residues in the CDR3. With 4 bases clipped from V and 4 bases from J, the junction kept 5 bases outside the gene matches. The CDR3 loop reads CASSSRTGGTYGYTF. The CDR3 DNA is TGTGCCAGCAGCTCCCGGACAGGGGGCACCTATGGCTACACCTTC.

This clone was picked up one time. The chain combines TRBV5-6 with TRBJ1-2; tentative D call: TRBD1 (5 bases). Per the germline V gene, CDR1 is SGHDT and CDR2 is YYEEEE. The CDR3 totals 13 residues. Trimming shortened V by 7 bases and J by 8 bases, and 18 bases separated the two germline ends. CDR3 nucleotides: TGTGCCAGCGCACCCACCGGGGCGGGGGGCTACACCTTC. It encodes CASAPTGAGGYTF.

The J gene is TRBJ1-2, the V gene TRBV4-2; D is ambiguous. The CDR3 is 13 residues long. Germline lookup yields CDR1 LGHNA and CDR2 YNFKEQ. With 1 base removed from V and 5 bases from J, the gap between germline ends came to 8 bases. DNA for the CDR3: TGTGCCAGCAGCCAAGTGGCGGTTTATGGCTACACCTTC. Translation gives CASSQVAVYGYTF.

The chain combines TRBV7-9 with TRBJ2-7, with TRBD2 as a possible D gene (6 bases). This CDR3 region has 13 residues. Germline V gene data show CDR1 as SEHNR and CDR2 as FQNEAQ (reference sequence). The V gene lost 8 bases and the J gene lost 1 base, with 12 bases spanning the gap. As DNA, the CDR3 is TGTGCCAGCGGGGGACTGGAATCCTACGAGCAGTACTTC. As protein: CASGGLESYEQYF.

Details on this clone: At one of its ends the junction is not consistent with the germline gene, which may arise from a read error. The V and J genes are TRBV11-2 and TRBJ2-1; the D gene could be TRBD1 or TRBD2 (5 bases each). CDR3 size: 18 residues. Germline values: CDR1 SGHAT, CDR2 FQNNGV. CDR3: CASSLRSGLGRSYNGQFF. The CDR3 nucleotides are TGTGCCAGCAGCCTAAGGTCGGGGCTGGGACGCTCCTACAATGGGCAGTTCTTC.